Listed here are 32 T cell receptor beta chains from one sample, sequenced in a study of technical replicates of blood from a few donors. Generated by immunoSEQ multiplex PCR, the TCRdb table keeps only in-frame clones and is missing some. The sample lists approximately 97,000 clones, approximately 96% occurring once. Input material: T cells isolated from PBMCs. The source is a human donor in good health.

The V gene is TRBV5-6, the J gene TRBJ1-1; D is ambiguous. This CDR3 is 17 amino acids long. Germline CDR1 reads SGHDT; CDR2 reads YYEEEE. Trimming shortened V by 2 bases and J by 3 bases, and 20 bases separated the two germline ends. This chain's CDR3 is CASSFRQGLSYDTEAFF. For the CDR3, the DNA is TGTGCCAGCAGCTTCCGCCAAGGACTCTCTTATGACACTGAAGCTTTCTTT.

The chain links TRBV11-3 to TRBJ2-1; D might be TRBD2 (6 bases). Germline V CDR1 and CDR2: SGHNT, YENEEA. This CDR3 spans 14 amino acids. Trimming shortened V by 4 bases and J by 4 bases, and 11 bases separated the two germline ends. The DNA of the CDR3 is TGTGCCAGCAGCTCGGGACTCCAGTACAATGAGCAGTTCTTC. Its protein product is CASSSGLQYNEQFF.

The chain links TRBV15 to TRBJ2-1, with D unresolved. Germline CDR1 LNHNV, CDR2 YYDKDF (reference sequence). The CDR3 loop spans 13 amino acids. The germline V and J ends were trimmed by 1 base and 9 bases, with 10 bases remaining between them. CDR3 DNA: TGTGCCACCAGCAGAGTTATAGCCGGTGAGCAGTTCTTC. Encoded protein: CATSRVIAGEQFF. The complete variable domain, with remaining parts taken from reference TRBV15 and TRBJ2-1, reads DAMVIQNPRYQVTQFGKPVTLSCSQTLNHNVMYWYQQKSSQAPKLLFHYYDKDFNNEADTPDNFQSRRPNTSFCFLDIRSPGLGDTAMYLCATSRVIAGEQFFGPGTRLTVL.

The chain combines TRBV19 with TRBJ2-2; TRBD2 aligns across 7 bases. This CDR3 is built from 15 residues. CDR1 and CDR2 from the germline V gene are LNHDA and SQIVND (reference sequence). With 1 base clipped from V and 6 bases from J, the junction kept 5 bases outside the gene matches. The CDR3 is CASSIGRELAGELFF. The CDR3 DNA reads as TGTGCCAGTAGTATAGGGCGGGAGTTGGCCGGGGAGCTGTTTTTT.

This chain joins TRBV7-2 and TRBJ2-3, with TRBD2 matching 9 bases. The germline CDR1 and CDR2 sequences are SGHTA and FQGNSA. The CDR3 loop spans 17 amino acids. With V trimmed by 2 bases and J by 0 bases, 6 bases remained unmatched. CDR3 coding DNA: TGTGCCAGCAGCTTATCTTCTAGCGGGGCCAGCACAGATACGCAGTATTTT. It encodes CASSLSSSGASTDTQYF. Full variable domain (outside the CDR3, taken from reference TRBV7-2 and TRBJ2-3): GAGVSQSPSNKVTEKGKDVELRCDPISGHTALYWYRQSLGQGLEFLIYFQGNSAPDKSGLPSDRFSAERTGGSVSTLTIQRTQQEDSAVYLCASSLSSSGASTDTQYFGPGTRLTVL.

The chain links TRBV2 to TRBJ1-3; D is possibly TRBD1 (6 bases). The V gene lost 6 bases and the J gene lost 3 bases, with 15 bases spanning the gap. From germline, CDR1 is SNHLY and CDR2 FYNNEI. This CDR3 spans 15 amino acids. CDR3 loop: CASREIAGDGNTIYF. CDR3 bases: TGTGCCAGCAGGGAGATTGCAGGGGATGGAAACACCATATATTTT.

The count of this clone is one. V is TRBV28 and J is TRBJ2-5; D is unclear. Trimming removed 2 bases at V and 5 bases at J, with 3 bases between. The CDR3 totals 11 residues. Per germline, CDR1 MDHEN and CDR2 SYDVKM. As DNA, the CDR3 is TGTGCCAGCAGTTTACATGAGACCCAGTACTTC. It encodes CASSLHETQYF. The full variable domain, its missing parts supplied by reference TRBV28 and TRBJ2-5, is DVKVTQSSRYLVKRTGEKVFLECVQDMDHENMFWYRQDPGLGLRLIYFSYDVKMKEKGDIPEGYSVSREKKERFSLILESASTNQTSMYLCASSLHETQYFGPGTRLLVL.

The chain employs TRBV25-1 and TRBJ2-5; a possible D gene is TRBD1 (5 bases). The CDR3 runs to 14 residues. Trimming took off 2 bases at V and 1 base at J, with 8 bases between the two ends. Germline values: CDR1 MGHDK, CDR2 SYGVNS. The CDR3 sequence: CASSERDSQETQYF. Here the CDR3 DNA reads TGTGCCAGCAGTGAACGTGACAGCCAAGAGACCCAGTACTTC.

V is TRBV7-8 and J is TRBJ2-1; 8 bases are a match to TRBD2. From germline, CDR1 is SGHVS and CDR2 FQNEAQ. Trimming cost V 3 bases and J 0 bases; bases outside gene matches: 1. This CDR3 is 15 amino acids long. The CDR3 DNA reads as TGTGCCAGCAGCTTGCGGGGGGCCTCCTACAATGAGCAGTTCTTC. Translated: CASSLRGASYNEQFF.

The chain carries TRBV19 and TRBJ2-5; 9 bases match TRBD2. This CDR3 region has 16 residues. J gave up 4 bases and V 5 bases, and 11 bases lay outside the gene matches. Germline V gene lookup returns CDR1 LNHDA and CDR2 SQIVND (reference sequence). In DNA, the CDR3 is TGTGCCAGTAGTGGAGCGGCTAGCGGGACGGGAGAGACCCAGTACTTC. It yields the protein CASSGAASGTGETQYF.

The genes are TRBV11-3 and TRBJ1-1; TRBD1 might be the D (5 bases). Per germline, CDR1 SGHNT and CDR2 YENEEA. V was clipped by 4 bases and J by 6 bases, with 12 bases between them. The CDR3 extends over 13 amino acids. CDR3 DNA sequence: TGTGCCAGCAGCTGGAGGGGCAGCCCTGAAGCTTTCTTT. It specifies CASSWRGSPEAFF.

This clone was seen only once. The chain carries TRBV5-1 and TRBJ1-1, with D unclear. CDR1 is SGHRS, CDR2 YFSETQ, per germline. The CDR3 is made up of 16 amino acids. V was shortened by 0 bases and J by 0 bases, with 12 bases between the two germline ends. The chain's CDR3 is CASSLVTVNMNTEAFF. For the CDR3, the DNA is TGCGCCAGCAGCTTGGTTACAGTAAACATGAACACTGAAGCTTTCTTT.

The rearrangement links TRBV5-1 to TRBJ2-2, with TRBD1 identical over 7 bases. Germline assignment: CDR1 SGHRS and CDR2 YFSETQ. V lost 4 bases to trimming and J lost 4 bases; unmatched junction nucleotides: 7. The CDR3 sequence is 15 residues long. CDR3 amino acids: CASSGDRVPTGELFF. In DNA form, the CDR3 reads TGCGCCAGCAGCGGAGACAGGGTCCCCACCGGGGAGCTGTTTTTT.

DNA for the CDR3: TGTGCCAGCGGGACTAGTGAAACAGATACGCAGTATTTT. Protein sequence: CASGTSETDTQYF. This chain uses TRBV7-2 with TRBJ2-3, with 8 bases lining up with TRBD2. With V trimmed by 8 bases and J by 3 bases, 4 bases remained unmatched. Per the germline V gene, CDR1 is SGHTA and CDR2 is FQGNSA. The CDR3 runs 13 residues.

This clone was recorded only once. This rearrangement joins TRBV19 to TRBJ1-5, with 10 bases matching TRBD1. The length of the CDR3 is 16 residues. Germline values: CDR1 LNHDA, CDR2 SQIVND (reference sequence). J lost 7 bases, V lost 3 bases, and 9 bases had no gene match. The DNA for the CDR3 is TGTGCCAGTAGTATCCCGGGACAGGGGTGGAACCAGCCCCAGCATTTT. The encoded protein is CASSIPGQGWNQPQHF.

The chain recombines TRBV9 with TRBJ2-2; D ambiguous. The germline V and J ends were trimmed by 0 bases and 7 bases, with 7 bases remaining between them. The CDR3 loop spans 13 amino acids. Germline values: CDR1 SGDLS, CDR2 YYNGEE. DNA of the CDR3: TGTGCCAGCAGCGTAGCCCCAATCGGGGAGCTGTTTTTT. Residues: CASSVAPIGELFF.

The V and J genes are TRBV4-3 and TRBJ2-2, with 9 bases aligning to TRBD1. Germline V gene sequence: CDR1 LGHNA, CDR2 YSLEER. Losses at the gene ends were 0 bases for V and 6 bases for J; bases not matched to a gene: 20. The CDR3 totals 21 residues. Written as DNA, the CDR3 is TGCGCCAGCAGCCAAGATTTTCCCGGACAGGGGAGGGTGGGTGTCTCCGGGGAGCTGTTTTTT. It encodes CASSQDFPGQGRVGVSGELFF.

The chain carries TRBV19 and TRBJ1-5; a weak D match, TRBD1 (5 bases). CDR3 length: 13 residues. In germline, CDR1 is LNHDA, CDR2 SQIVND (reference sequence). V was cut by 3 bases and J by 7 bases, with 10 bases left in between. CDR3 residues: CASSIEGAQPQHF. DNA for the CDR3: TGTGCCAGTAGTATTGAAGGGGCGCAGCCCCAGCATTTT.

The chain recombines TRBV19 with TRBJ1-4; 9 nucleotides match TRBD1. V lost 6 bases to trimming and J lost 10 bases; unmatched junction nucleotides: 6. Per the germline V gene, CDR1 is LNHDA and CDR2 is SQIVND (reference sequence). The CDR3 is made up of 13 amino acids. The DNA for the CDR3 is TGTGCCAGTAGCCGGGACAGGGATGGAAAACTGTTTTTT. Amino acid sequence: CASSRDRDGKLFF. The complete variable domain, with remaining parts taken from reference TRBV19 and TRBJ1-4, reads DGGITQSPKYLFRKEGQNVTLSCEQNLNHDAMYWYRQDPGQGLRLIYYSQIVNDFQKGDIAEGYSVSREKKESFPLTVTSAQKNPTAFYLCASSRDRDGKLFFGSGTQLSVL.

V and J are TRBV30 and TRBJ1-1; D is uncertain. The germline V and J ends were trimmed by 0 bases and 3 bases, with 8 bases remaining between them. The CDR3 loop spans 13 amino acids. Germline CDR1 and CDR2: GTSNPN and SVGIG (reference sequence). The CDR3 spells CAWSVQVHTEAFF. The DNA of the CDR3 is TGTGCCTGGAGTGTGCAGGTACACACTGAAGCTTTCTTT.

The count of this clone is one. This chain uses TRBV10-2 with TRBJ2-6; TRBD2 matches at 7 bases. V shed 7 bases and J 0 bases; nucleotides not matched to a gene: 12. Germline loops: CDR1 WSHSY, CDR2 SAAADI. The CDR3 length is 18 residues. The DNA of the CDR3 is TGCGCCAGCACTCGGATGGGGACTAATACCTCTGGGGCCAACGTCCTGACTTTC. Amino acid sequence: CASTRMGTNTSGANVLTF.

This sequence joins TRBV6-4 and TRBJ1-5; D remains ambiguous. This CDR3 spans 10 amino acids. The ends were cut back, 7 bases at V and 7 bases at J, with 5 bases in the middle. The germline V gene has CDR1 MRHNA and CDR2 SNTAGT. CDR3 residues: CASTEQPQHF. The CDR3 nucleotides are TGTGCCAGCACCGAGCAGCCCCAGCATTTT.

This chain joins TRBV2 and TRBJ2-7; 12 bases match TRBD2. The CDR3 loop spans 16 amino acids. V lost 2 bases, J lost 2 bases, and 4 bases stayed unmatched. CDR1 and CDR2 (germline): SNHLY, FYNNEI. The CDR3 is CASSELGTSGPYEQYF. In DNA, the CDR3 is TGTGCCAGCAGTGAATTAGGGACTAGCGGGCCCTACGAGCAGTACTTC.

The rearrangement uses TRBV4-3 and TRBJ1-2, with TRBD1 identical over 7 bases. The J segment lost 8 bases and the V segment lost 0 bases, leaving 9 bases of the junction unmatched. The CDR3 has 15 residues. CDR1 and CDR2 (germline): LGHNA, YSLEER. For the CDR3, the DNA is TGCGCCAGCAGCCAAGATCGGGCAGGGGGTAGAGGCTACACCTTC. It is translated as CASSQDRAGGRGYTF.

V is TRBV9 and J is TRBJ2-1, with 10 nucleotides matching TRBD2. The germline V gene has CDR1 SGDLS and CDR2 YYNGEE. The CDR3 covers 16 residues. J lost 7 bases, V lost 4 bases, and 11 bases had no gene match. The CDR3 DNA sequence: TGTGCCAGCAGCCCCACCACGGGACTAGCGACTAATGAGCAGTTCTTC. Its protein is CASSPTTGLATNEQFF.

The chain has TRBV27 and TRBJ1-5; D ambiguous. Trimming shortened V by 3 bases and J by 0 bases, and 3 bases separated the two germline ends. Germline V lookup: CDR1 MNHEY, CDR2 SMNVEV (reference sequence). This CDR3 is 13 amino acids long. CDR3 loop: CASSFYSNQPQHF. In DNA, the CDR3 is TGTGCCAGCAGTTTTTATAGCAATCAGCCCCAGCATTTT.

V and J are TRBV6-5 and TRBJ2-7, with unresolved D. CDR3 size: 14 residues. Looked up from germline, CDR1 is MNHEY and CDR2 is SVGAGI. With 2 bases removed from V and 0 bases from J, the gap between germline ends came to 8 bases. CDR3 protein: CASSYEESSYEQYF. The DNA of the CDR3 is TGTGCCAGCAGTTACGAGGAAAGCTCCTACGAGCAGTACTTC.

This chain uses TRBV6-1 with TRBJ2-7; D possibly corresponds to TRBD2 (5 bases). There are 17 residues in the CDR3. Trimming pared 2 bases from V and 5 bases from J, leaving 22 bases between. Looked up from germline, CDR1 is MNHNS and CDR2 is SASEGT. DNA of the CDR3: TGTGCCAGCAGTGAATCTGGACTGACCAGGAGCTGGGACGAGCAGTACTTC. This gives the protein CASSESGLTRSWDEQYF.

Here the CDR3 reads CASSPGLEKTQYF. The CDR3 DNA follows: TGTGCCAGCAGCCCGGGATTGGAGAAGACCCAGTACTTC. The rearrangement uses TRBV7-3 and TRBJ2-5; D may be TRBD2 (5 bases). CDR3 length equals 13 residues. Germline-derived CDR1 and CDR2 are SGHTA and FQGTGA. Trimming removed 5 bases at V and 6 bases at J, with 13 bases between.

The chain links TRBV18 to TRBJ1-1; maybe TRBD1 (6 bases). CDR3 length: 15 amino acids. Germline V gene sequence: CDR1 KGHSH, CDR2 LQKENI. V was trimmed by 3 bases and J by 4 bases, leaving 15 bases between them. CDR3 sequence (DNA): TGTGCCAGCTCACCTAACAGGGATAGGGGCACTGAAGCTTTCTTT. Amino acid sequence: CASSPNRDRGTEAFF.

The chain recombines TRBV5-6 with TRBJ1-3; D remains unclear. CDR1 is SGHDT, CDR2 YYEEEE, per germline. Trimming took off 2 bases at V and 1 base at J, with 4 bases between the two ends. The CDR3 has 13 residues. For the CDR3, the DNA is TGTGCCAGCAGCTTCGTATCTGGAAACACCATATATTTT. Translated, it gives CASSFVSGNTIYF.

The rearrangement uses TRBV9 and TRBJ1-5; the D gene is possibly TRBD1 (5 bases). With 3 bases removed from V and 4 bases from J, the gap between germline ends came to 14 bases. The CDR3 consists of 15 residues. From germline, CDR1 is SGDLS and CDR2 YYNGEE. CDR3 bases: TGTGCCAGCAGCGCTGACAGCGCCCCTAATCAGCCCCAGCATTTT. This encodes CASSADSAPNQPQHF.